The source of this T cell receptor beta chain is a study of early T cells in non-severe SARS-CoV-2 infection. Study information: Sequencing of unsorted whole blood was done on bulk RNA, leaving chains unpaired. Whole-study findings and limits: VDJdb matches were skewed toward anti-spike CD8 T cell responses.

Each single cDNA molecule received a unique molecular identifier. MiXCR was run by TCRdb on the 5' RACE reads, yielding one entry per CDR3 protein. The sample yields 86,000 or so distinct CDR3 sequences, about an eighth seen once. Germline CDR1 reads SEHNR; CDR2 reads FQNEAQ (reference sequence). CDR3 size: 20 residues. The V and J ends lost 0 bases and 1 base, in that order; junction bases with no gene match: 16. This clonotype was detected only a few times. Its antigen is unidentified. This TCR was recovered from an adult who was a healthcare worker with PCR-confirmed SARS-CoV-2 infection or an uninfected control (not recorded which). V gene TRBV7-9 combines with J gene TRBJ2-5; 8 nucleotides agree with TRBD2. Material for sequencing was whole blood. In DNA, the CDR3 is TGTGCCAGCAGCTTAGCGCTGAGCGGGGGAAGGGGAGTCCTCCAAGAGACCCAGTACTTC. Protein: CASSLALSGGRGVLQETQYF. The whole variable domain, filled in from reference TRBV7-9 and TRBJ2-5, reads DTGVSQNPRHKITKRGQNVTFRCDPISEHNRLYWYRQTLGQGPEFLTYFQNEAQLEKSRLLSDRFSAERPKGSFSTLEIQRTEQGDSAMYLCASSLALSGGRGVLQETQYFGPGTRLLVL.